The 23 T cell receptor beta chains listed next were all sequenced from one sample in a study of CD8+ T cells in alopecia areata. RNA extraction was followed by reverse transcription into cDNA, which acted as the sequencing template. The data were produced by immunoSEQ multiplex PCR, yet TCRdb's version contains in-frame clones alone and is incomplete. Among 250,000 to 300,000 clones listed, roughly 50% were seen once. The treatment: oral pan-JAK inhibitor, 5-10 mg twice daily. The source was CD4+ T cells sorted from blood, collected at week 24, from a patient treated with tofacitinib. The origin of the receptors is a human donor with alopecia areata.

The chain uses TRBV29-1 and TRBJ1-2, with D perhaps TRBD1 (6 bases). The germline gives CDR1 SQVTM, CDR2 ANQGSEA. V was cut by 1 base and J by 4 bases, with 13 bases left in between. This CDR3 comprises 14 residues. The CDR3 coding sequence is TGCAGCGTTGAAGCTGGAGGGGGTTTCTATGGCTACACCTTC. Amino acid sequence: CSVEAGGGFYGYTF.

The chain is built from TRBV27 and TRBJ1-1; 7 bases are shared with TRBD1. Germline values: CDR1 MNHEY, CDR2 SMNVEV (reference sequence). V lost 4 bases to trimming and J lost 5 bases; unmatched junction nucleotides: 13. This CDR3 spans 16 amino acids. In DNA, the CDR3 is TGTGCCAGCAGTTATAGACAGGGATCCAGCCCAACTGAAGCTTTCTTT. It specifies CASSYRQGSSPTEAFF.

The chain uses TRBV28 and TRBJ1-1; a possible D gene is TRBD1 (5 bases). With 2 bases removed from V and 1 base from J, the gap between germline ends came to 17 bases. Germline CDR1 MDHEN, CDR2 SYDVKM. This CDR3 is built from 17 residues. The CDR3, as DNA: TGTGCCAGCAGTTTACCGGGACGCAGGCCGGGGAACACTGAAGCTTTCTTT. Translation gives CASSLPGRRPGNTEAFF.

This clone was recorded once. This may arise from a read error, as a much more abundant clone is one base away. The V and J genes are TRBV25-1 and TRBJ2-3; D not certain. The V gene lost 4 bases and the J gene lost 2 bases, with 1 base spanning the gap. This CDR3 comprises 11 residues. Germline V gene sequence: CDR1 MGHDK, CDR2 SYGVNS. CDR3 amino acids: CASSVTDTQYF. CDR3 bases: TGTGCCAGCAGTGTCACAGATACGCAGTATTTT.

The chain has TRBV29-1 and TRBJ1-1; no reliable D call. Trimming took 5 bases from V and 1 from J, leaving 11 bases between them. Germline V lookup: CDR1 SQVTM, CDR2 ANQGSEA. The CDR3 extends over 13 amino acids. CDR3 nucleotides: TGCAGCGTTCGTGGACTAACGAACACTGAAGCTTTCTTT. It translates to CSVRGLTNTEAFF.

The chain links TRBV29-1 to TRBJ2-1; D is perhaps TRBD2 (7 bases). V shed 4 bases and J shed 4 bases, with 11 bases lying between them. This CDR3 region has 13 residues. The germline CDR1 and CDR2 sequences are SQVTM and ANQGSEA. The CDR3 loop reads CSVGEGVYNEQFF. The CDR3 region has the DNA TGCAGCGTTGGGGAGGGGGTGTACAATGAGCAGTTCTTC.

This clone came up a few times. V and J are TRBV7-9 and TRBJ1-6; TRBD1 agrees at 9 bases. The CDR3 runs to 15 residues. V lost 7 bases, J lost 7 bases, and 8 bases stayed unmatched. The germline V gene has CDR1 SEHNR and CDR2 FQNEAQ (reference sequence). CDR3 residues: CASTDHGTGNSPLHF. The CDR3 DNA reads as TGTGCCAGCACCGACCATGGGACAGGGAATTCACCCCTCCACTTT.

The chain uses TRBV6-5 and TRBJ1-2; possible D gene TRBD1, 5 bases. From germline, CDR1 is MNHEY and CDR2 SVGAGI. Trimming removed 5 bases from V and 7 bases from J, with 17 bases in between. This CDR3 comprises 14 residues. CDR3 sequence: CASSTPDTRRGYTF. As DNA, the CDR3 is TGTGCCAGCAGTACCCCGGACACTCGGCGTGGCTACACCTTC.

The chain uses TRBV7-2 and TRBJ1-6; D unresolved. V was pared by 3 bases and J by 6 bases, with 6 bases between. CDR3 length: 13 residues. Germline CDR1 is SGHTA and CDR2 is FQGNSA. DNA of the CDR3: TGTGCCAGCAGCTTGAGTGGTAATTCACCCCTCCACTTT. Translated: CASSLSGNSPLHF.

V and J are TRBV7-2 and TRBJ2-2; TRBD2 matches 9 bases. The CDR3 totals 18 residues. V was pared by 1 base and J by 4 bases, with 10 bases of the junction left unmatched. CDR1 and CDR2 from the germline V gene are SGHTA and FQGNSA. As DNA, the CDR3 is TGTGCCAGCAGCTTAGTCGGTAGCGGGGGTATCCGCACCGGGGAGCTGTTTTTT. Translated, it gives CASSLVGSGGIRTGELFF.

This clone was detected ten times or more. The V gene is TRBV4-2, the J gene TRBJ2-1; D is undetermined. Trimming removed 1 base from V and 0 bases from J, with 7 bases in between. Per germline, CDR1 LGHNA and CDR2 YNFKEQ. The CDR3 is made up of 15 amino acids. The CDR3 here is CASSQADRSYNEQFF. In nucleotides, the CDR3 is TGTGCCAGCAGCCAAGCTGACCGCTCCTACAATGAGCAGTTCTTC.

V is TRBV6-5 and J is TRBJ2-7; D ambiguous. The ends were cut back, 6 bases at V and 6 bases at J, with 21 bases in the middle. Germline V gene lookup returns CDR1 MNHEY and CDR2 SVGAGI. The CDR3 is 15 residues long. The CDR3 reads CASRLVGNSDREQYF. CDR3 coding DNA: TGTGCCAGCAGGCTAGTGGGGAACAGCGATCGCGAGCAGTACTTC.

The CDR3 DNA sequence: TGTGCCAGCTCAAAGTCAAACGAGCAGTACTTC. It encodes CASSKSNEQYF. The gene calls are TRBV18 and TRBJ2-7; D remains ambiguous. Germline V lookup: CDR1 KGHSH, CDR2 LQKENI. This CDR3 is built from 11 residues. With 5 bases removed from V and 5 bases from J, the gap between germline ends came to 7 bases.

The chain combines TRBV7-9 with TRBJ2-3; possibly TRBD1 or TRBD2 for D (5 bases each). This CDR3 contains 13 residues. Trimming pared 5 bases from V and 6 bases from J, leaving 12 bases between. The V gene's germline CDR1 is SEHNR and CDR2 FQNEAQ (reference sequence). The CDR3 nucleotides are TGTGCCAGCAGCCGGGACGGAGCGGATACGCAGTATTTT. Translation: CASSRDGADTQYF.

The chain joins TRBV28 to TRBJ1-2, with 11 bases fitting TRBD1. The CDR3 is made up of 14 amino acids. Germline lookup yields CDR1 MDHEN and CDR2 SYDVKM. The J segment lost 5 bases and the V segment lost 5 bases, leaving 4 bases of the junction unmatched. CDR3 amino acids: CASSEGTGGYGYTF. The DNA of the CDR3 is TGTGCCAGCAGTGAAGGGACAGGGGGTTATGGCTACACCTTC.

V is TRBV28 and J is TRBJ2-7; 12 nucleotides align to TRBD2. With V trimmed by 6 bases and J by 2 bases, 5 bases remained unmatched. In germline, CDR1 is MDHEN, CDR2 SYDVKM. The CDR3 spans 15 residues. The CDR3 nucleotides are TGTGCCAGCAGCCGGACTAGCGGGGCCACCTACGAGCAGTACTTC. Protein sequence: CASSRTSGATYEQYF.

This clone was recorded a few times. The chain links TRBV4-1 to TRBJ2-2; tentative D call: TRBD2 (5 bases). CDR3 length: 18 residues. Trimming stripped 4 bases from V and 0 bases from J, with 18 bases between. Germline assignment: CDR1 MGHRA and CDR2 YSYEKL. The CDR3 is CASSRGPGGSSNTGELFF. CDR3 DNA sequence: TGCGCCAGCAGCCGAGGACCAGGAGGCTCATCGAACACCGGGGAGCTGTTTTTT.

This clone was detected only a few times. This chain's CDR3 is CAISGAYNEQFF. The CDR3 nucleotides read TGTGCCATCAGCGGTGCCTACAATGAGCAGTTCTTC. The chain combines TRBV10-3 with TRBJ2-1; D unresolved. The CDR3 is 12 amino acids. V was pared by 6 bases and J by 2 bases, with 5 bases between. Germline V CDR1 and CDR2: ENHRY, SYGVKD.

The chain joins TRBV7-2 to TRBJ2-7, with 12 bases matching TRBD2. CDR3 length: 17 residues. Germline assignment: CDR1 SGHTA and CDR2 FQGNSA. The trim removed 5 bases at V and 7 bases at J, leaving 15 bases unmatched. The CDR3 nucleotides are TGTGCCAGCAGCCCCCTAGTCCCTAGCGGGGGGGCATATGAGCAGTACTTC. It specifies CASSPLVPSGGAYEQYF.

This rearrangement joins TRBV30 to TRBJ2-2; D is possibly TRBD1 or TRBD2 (5 bases each). Trimming shortened V by 5 bases and J by 2 bases, and 15 bases separated the two germline ends. CDR1 is GTSNPN, CDR2 SVGIG, per germline (reference sequence). CDR3 length: 15 residues. CDR3 bases: TGTGCCTGGGAAAAAGGGACGGCCAACACCGGGGAGCTGTTTTTT. Its translation: CAWEKGTANTGELFF. The variable domain in full, completed from reference TRBV30 and TRBJ2-2, reads SQTIHQWPATLVQPVGSPLSLECTVEGTSNPNLYWYRQAAGRGLQLLFYSVGIGQISSEVPQNLSASRPQDRQFILSSKKLLLSDSGFYLCAWEKGTANTGELFFGEGSRLTVL.

The chain links TRBV7-9 to TRBJ2-1; D gene unclear. Per germline, CDR1 SEHNR and CDR2 FQNEAQ (reference sequence). Trimming left V 1 base short and J 0 bases short, with 19 bases between. CDR3 size: 19 residues. CDR3 sequence: CASSLVAIRHPGSYNEQFF. Written as DNA, the CDR3 is TGTGCCAGCAGCTTAGTAGCTATTCGGCACCCCGGCTCCTACAATGAGCAGTTCTTC. Complete variable domain (other parts from reference TRBV7-9 and TRBJ2-1): DTGVSQNPRHKITKRGQNVTFRCDPISEHNRLYWYRQTLGQGPEFLTYFQNEAQLEKSRLLSDRFSAERPKGSFSTLEIQRTEQGDSAMYLCASSLVAIRHPGSYNEQFFGPGTRLTVL.

The gene calls are TRBV5-4 and TRBJ2-2; D is ambiguous. V lost 5 bases and J 0 bases, leaving 17 bases between the germline ends. CDR1 and CDR2 (germline): SGHNT, YYREEE (reference sequence). This CDR3 region has 17 residues. The CDR3 nucleotides read TGTGCCAGCAGTCGAGAACAAGCCCTTACGAACACCGGGGAGCTGTTTTTT. The encoded protein is CASSREQALTNTGELFF.

V usage is TRBV27 and J usage is TRBJ2-2, with 7 nucleotides matching TRBD2. After removal of 5 bases from V and 9 bases from J, the junction contained 9 bases not matched to a gene. Germline V gene lookup returns CDR1 MNHEY and CDR2 SMNVEV (reference sequence). The CDR3 spans 14 residues. The CDR3 loop is CASSARTSRWELFF. The DNA for the CDR3 is TGTGCCAGCAGTGCCCGGACTAGTCGGTGGGAGCTGTTTTTT.